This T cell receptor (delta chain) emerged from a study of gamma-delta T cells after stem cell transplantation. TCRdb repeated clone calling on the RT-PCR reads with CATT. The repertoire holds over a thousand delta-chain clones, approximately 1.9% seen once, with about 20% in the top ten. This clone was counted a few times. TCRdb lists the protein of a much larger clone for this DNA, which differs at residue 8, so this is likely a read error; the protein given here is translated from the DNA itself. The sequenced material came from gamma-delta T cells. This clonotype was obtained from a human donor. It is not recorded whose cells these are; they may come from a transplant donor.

CDR3 sequence (DNA): TGTGCCTGTGACACCGGGAACTGTGGGATACATCGCCCCTGGGACACCCGACAGATGTTTTTC. It codes for CACDTGNCGIHRPWDTRQMFF. The chain is built from TRDV2 and TRDJ3; 7 bases map to TRDD3. The CDR3 covers 21 residues. In germline, CDR1 is GEAIGNYY, CDR2 EKD. With 0 bases clipped from V and 2 bases from J, the junction kept 15 bases outside the gene matches.